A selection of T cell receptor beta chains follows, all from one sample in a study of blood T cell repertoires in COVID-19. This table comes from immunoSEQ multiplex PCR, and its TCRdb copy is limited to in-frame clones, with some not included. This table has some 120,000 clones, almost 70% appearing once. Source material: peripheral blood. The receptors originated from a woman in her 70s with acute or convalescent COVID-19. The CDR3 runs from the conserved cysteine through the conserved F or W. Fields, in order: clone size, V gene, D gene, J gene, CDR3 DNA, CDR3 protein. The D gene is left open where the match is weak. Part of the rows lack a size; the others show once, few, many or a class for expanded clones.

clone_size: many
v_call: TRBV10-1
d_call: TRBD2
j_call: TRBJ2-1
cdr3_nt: TGCGCCAGCAGTGAGTCCTTCGGGGGACTATACAATGAGCAGTTCTTC
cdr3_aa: CASSESFGGLYNEQFF

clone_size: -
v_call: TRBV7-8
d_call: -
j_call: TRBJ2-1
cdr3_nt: TGTGCCAGCAGCTTACGGCGGGGTAACTCCTACAATGAGCAGTTCTTC
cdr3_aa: CASSLRRGNSYNEQFF

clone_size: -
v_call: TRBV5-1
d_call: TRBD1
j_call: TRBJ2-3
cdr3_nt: TGCGCCAGCAGCTTGGGGACAGGGGGCTTCACAGATACGCAGTATTTT
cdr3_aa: CASSLGTGGFTDTQYF

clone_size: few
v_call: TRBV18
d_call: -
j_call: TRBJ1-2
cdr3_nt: TGTGCCAGCTCACCACTGACCCCGGGGCAGGGGCGTAACTATGGCTACACCTTC
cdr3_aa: CASSPLTPGQGRNYGYTF

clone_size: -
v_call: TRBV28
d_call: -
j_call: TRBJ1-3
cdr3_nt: TGTGCCAGCAGTTTGGGCACAGGAGTCGTCTCTGGAAACACCATATATTTT
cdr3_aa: CASSLGTGVVSGNTIYF

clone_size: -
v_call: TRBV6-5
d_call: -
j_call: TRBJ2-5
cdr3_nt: TGTGCCAGCAGTTACCCTTCCCAAGAGACCCAGTACTTC
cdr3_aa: CASSYPSQETQYF

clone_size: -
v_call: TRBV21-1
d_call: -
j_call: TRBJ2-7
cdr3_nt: TGTGCCAGCAGTCAAGAAGGGGTGCAGTACTTC
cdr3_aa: CASSQEGVQYF

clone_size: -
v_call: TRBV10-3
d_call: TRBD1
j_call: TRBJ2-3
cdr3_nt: TGTGCCATCAGTGAGTCAGAGGACAGGGCCCAGTATTTT
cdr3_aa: CAISESEDRAQYF

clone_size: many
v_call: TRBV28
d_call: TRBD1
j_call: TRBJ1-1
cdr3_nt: TGTGCCAGCAGCCAGGGGGCTGGTGCTTTCTTT
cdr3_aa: CASSQGAGAFF

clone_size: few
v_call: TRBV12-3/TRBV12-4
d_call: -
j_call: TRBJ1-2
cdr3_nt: TGTGCCAGCAGTAACTCAGGGTATGGCTACACCTTC
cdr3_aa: CASSNSGYGYTF

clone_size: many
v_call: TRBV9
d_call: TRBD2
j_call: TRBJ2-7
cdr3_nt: TGTGCCAGCAGCGTAGATCTAGCGGGCGAGCAGTACTTC
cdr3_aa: CASSVDLAGEQYF

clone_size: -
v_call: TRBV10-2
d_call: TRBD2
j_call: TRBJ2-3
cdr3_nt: TGCGCCAGCACCCAAAGACTAGCGGGAGACACAGATACGCAGTATTTT
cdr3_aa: CASTQRLAGDTDTQYF

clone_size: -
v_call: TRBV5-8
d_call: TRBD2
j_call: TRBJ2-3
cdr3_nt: TGTGCCAGCAGCTTGACGGGACTAGCGGGGGCAAGCACAGATACGCAGTATTTT
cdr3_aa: CASSLTGLAGASTDTQYF

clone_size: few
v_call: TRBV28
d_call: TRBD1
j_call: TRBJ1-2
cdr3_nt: TGTGCCAGCGGGGACAGGGGAAACTATGGCTACACCTTC
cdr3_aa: CASGDRGNYGYTF

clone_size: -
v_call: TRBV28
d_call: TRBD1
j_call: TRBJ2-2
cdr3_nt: TGTGCCAGCAGCCCCGGGACAGGGGGGACCGGGGAGCTGTTTTTT
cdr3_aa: CASSPGTGGTGELFF

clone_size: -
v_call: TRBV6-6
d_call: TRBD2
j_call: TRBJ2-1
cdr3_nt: TGTGCCAGCAGTCAACCCACGACTAGCGGGGGGTTGAAAGAGCAGTTCTTC
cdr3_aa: CASSQPTTSGGLKEQFF

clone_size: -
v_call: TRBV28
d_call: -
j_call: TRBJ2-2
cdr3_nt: TGTGCCAGCAGTTTAGAGTCACCGACAACGAACACCGGGGAGCTGTTTTTT
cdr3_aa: CASSLESPTTNTGELFF

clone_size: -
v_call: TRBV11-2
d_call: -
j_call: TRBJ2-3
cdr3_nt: TGTGCCAGCAGCTTACTCAACGGAGCAGATACGCAGTATTTT
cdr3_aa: CASSLLNGADTQYF

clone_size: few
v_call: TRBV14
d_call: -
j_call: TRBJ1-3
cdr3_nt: TGTGCCAGCAGCCACGAACTCGGGGTTGGAAACACCATATATTTT
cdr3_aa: CASSHELGVGNTIYF

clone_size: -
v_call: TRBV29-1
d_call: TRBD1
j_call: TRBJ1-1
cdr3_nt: TGCAGCGCCGGGACAGCCATGAACACTGAAGCTTTCTTT
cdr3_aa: CSAGTAMNTEAFF

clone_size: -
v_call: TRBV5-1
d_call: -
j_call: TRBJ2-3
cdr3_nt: TGCGCCAGCAGCTTCGAGCGGGGACACACAGATACGCAGTATTTT
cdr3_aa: CASSFERGHTDTQYF

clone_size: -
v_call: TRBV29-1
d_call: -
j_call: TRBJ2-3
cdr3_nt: TGCAGCGTTGGACAGTCTGTCACAGATACGCAGTATTTT
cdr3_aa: CSVGQSVTDTQYF

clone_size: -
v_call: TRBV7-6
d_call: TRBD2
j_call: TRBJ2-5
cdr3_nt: TGTGCCAGCAGCCCGGGGTGGAGTAGCGGGGGGCCATCCCAGGAGACCCAGTACTTC
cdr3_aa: CASSPGWSSGGPSQETQYF

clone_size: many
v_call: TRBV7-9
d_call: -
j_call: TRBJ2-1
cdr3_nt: TGTGCCAGCAGCTTAGAGGGGGTACTCTGGGAGCAGTTCTTC
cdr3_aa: CASSLEGVLWEQFF

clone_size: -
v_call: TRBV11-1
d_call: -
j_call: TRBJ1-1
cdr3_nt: TGTGCCAGCAGCTTAAACTGGAGGGACACTGAAGCTTTCTTT
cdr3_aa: CASSLNWRDTEAFF

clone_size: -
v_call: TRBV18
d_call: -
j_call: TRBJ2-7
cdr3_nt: TGTGCCAGCTCACCAGTCAACTCCTACGAGCAGTACTTC
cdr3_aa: CASSPVNSYEQYF

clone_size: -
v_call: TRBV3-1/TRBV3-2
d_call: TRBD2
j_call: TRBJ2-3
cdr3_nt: TGTGCCAGCAGCCCAGGACTAGCGGACACAGATACGCAGTATTTT
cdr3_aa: CASSPGLADTDTQYF

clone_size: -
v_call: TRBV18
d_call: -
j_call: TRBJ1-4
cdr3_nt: TGTGCCAGCTCACCCGGGGCTAATGAAAAACTGTTTTTT
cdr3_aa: CASSPGANEKLFF

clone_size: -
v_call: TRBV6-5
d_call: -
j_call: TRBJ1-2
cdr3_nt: TGTGCCAGCAGTTACCTGGGGCTCGGATACTTC
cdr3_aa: CASSYLGLGYF

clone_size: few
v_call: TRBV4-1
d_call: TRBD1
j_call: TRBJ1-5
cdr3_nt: TGCGCCAGCAGCCTCACAGGGGATCAGCCCCAGCATTTT
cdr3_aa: CASSLTGDQPQHF

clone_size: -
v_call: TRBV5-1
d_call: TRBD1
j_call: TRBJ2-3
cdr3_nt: TGCGCCAGCAGCCTAGACAGGGGCAATATCTTAGATACGCAGTATTTT
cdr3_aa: CASSLDRGNILDTQYF

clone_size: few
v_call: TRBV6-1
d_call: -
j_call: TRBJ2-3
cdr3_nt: TGTGCCAGCAGTGAAGGGGTGGGGGCAGTAAGCACAGATACGCAGTATTTT
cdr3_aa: CASSEGVGAVSTDTQYF

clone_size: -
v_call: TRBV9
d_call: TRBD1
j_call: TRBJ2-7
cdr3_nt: TGTGCCAGTAGCGTTTCGGGACAGGACTACGAGCAGTACTTC
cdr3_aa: CASSVSGQDYEQYF

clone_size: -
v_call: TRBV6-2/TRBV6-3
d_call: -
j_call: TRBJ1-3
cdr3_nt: TGTGCCAGCAGCTACTCTGGGACAACTGGAAACACCATATATTTT
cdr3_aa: CASSYSGTTGNTIYF

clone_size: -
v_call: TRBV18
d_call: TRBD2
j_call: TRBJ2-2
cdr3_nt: TGTGCCAGCTCATCCGGGACTAGCGGCACCGGGGAGCTGTTTTTT
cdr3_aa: CASSSGTSGTGELFF

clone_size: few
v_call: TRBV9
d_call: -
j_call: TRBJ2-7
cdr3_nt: TGTGCCAGCAGCCCTAAAATGCAGGGCTACGAGCAGTACTTC
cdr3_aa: CASSPKMQGYEQYF

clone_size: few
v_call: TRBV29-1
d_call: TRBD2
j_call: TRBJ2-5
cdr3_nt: TGCAGCGTCACCTGGAGCGGGGCCGTGGGAGAGACCCAGTACTTC
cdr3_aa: CSVTWSGAVGETQYF

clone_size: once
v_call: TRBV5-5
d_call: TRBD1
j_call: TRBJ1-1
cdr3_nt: TGTGCCAGCAGCTTGACAGGGGGCCAGAACACTGAAGCTTTCTTT
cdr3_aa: CASSLTGGQNTEAFF

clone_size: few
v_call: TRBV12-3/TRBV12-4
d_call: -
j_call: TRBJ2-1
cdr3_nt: TGTGCCAGCAGTTTGGGGCCTTACAATGAGCAGTTCTTC
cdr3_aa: CASSLGPYNEQFF

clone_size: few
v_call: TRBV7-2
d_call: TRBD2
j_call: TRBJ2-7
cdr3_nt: TGTGCCAGCAGCTTACTAGCGGGGTCCTACGAGCAGTACTTC
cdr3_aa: CASSLLAGSYEQYF

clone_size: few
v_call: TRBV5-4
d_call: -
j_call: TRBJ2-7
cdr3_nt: TGTGCCAGCAGCTTGGAACTAATCCACGAGCAGTACTTC
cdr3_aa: CASSLELIHEQYF

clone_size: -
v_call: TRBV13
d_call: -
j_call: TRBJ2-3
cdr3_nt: TGTGCCAGCAGCTTAGGTGGGCGCACAGATACGCAGTATTTT
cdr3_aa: CASSLGGRTDTQYF

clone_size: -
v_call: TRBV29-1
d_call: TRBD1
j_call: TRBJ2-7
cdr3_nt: TGCAGCGTTGGGACAGGGACCATTTACGAGCAGTACTTC
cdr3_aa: CSVGTGTIYEQYF

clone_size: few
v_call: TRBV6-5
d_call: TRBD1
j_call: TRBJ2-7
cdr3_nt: TGTGCCAGCAGCCCGGGACAGGGTGTGGCCTACGAGCAGTACTTC
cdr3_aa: CASSPGQGVAYEQYF

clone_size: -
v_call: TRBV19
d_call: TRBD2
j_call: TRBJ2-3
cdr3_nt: TGTGCCAGTAGTCGTTGGGTGCGGGGGGGGGAAGATACGCAGTATTTT
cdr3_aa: CASSRWVRGGEDTQYF

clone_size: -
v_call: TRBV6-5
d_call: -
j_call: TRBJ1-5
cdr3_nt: TGTGCCAGCGCTCTGGGGCCTAATCAGCCCCAGCATTTT
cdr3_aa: CASALGPNQPQHF

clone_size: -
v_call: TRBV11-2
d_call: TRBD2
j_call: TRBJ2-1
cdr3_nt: TGTGCCAGCAGCTTAGTAGCGGGGGAGGACAATGAGCAGTTCTTC
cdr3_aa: CASSLVAGEDNEQFF

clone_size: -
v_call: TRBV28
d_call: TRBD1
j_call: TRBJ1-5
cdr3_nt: TGTGCCAGCAGTTTGTGGGATGGACAGGGACACAATCAGCCCCAGCATTTT
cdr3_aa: CASSLWDGQGHNQPQHF

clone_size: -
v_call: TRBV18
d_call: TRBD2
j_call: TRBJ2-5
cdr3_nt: TGTGCCAGCTCACCACCGACGGGCGGGGGAGGAGAGACCCAGTACTTC
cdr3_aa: CASSPPTGGGGETQYF

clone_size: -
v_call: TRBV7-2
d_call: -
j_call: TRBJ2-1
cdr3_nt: TGTGCCAGCAGCAAAGTCAGGGACAATGAGCAGTTCTTC
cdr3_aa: CASSKVRDNEQFF

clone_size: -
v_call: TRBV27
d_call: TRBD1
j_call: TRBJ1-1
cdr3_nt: TGTGCCAGCACTGAGGGGGCCTTGACTGAAGCTTTCTTT
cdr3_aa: CASTEGALTEAFF

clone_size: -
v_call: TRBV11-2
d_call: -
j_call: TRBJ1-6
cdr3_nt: TGTGCCAGCAGCCTCGAGTACCCGATCCTATATAATTCACCCCTCCACTTT
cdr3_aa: CASSLEYPILYNSPLHF

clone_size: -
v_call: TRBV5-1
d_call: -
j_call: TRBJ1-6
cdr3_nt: TGCGCCAGCAGCTTGAGGACAGACGAGGGGTCACCCCTCCACTTT
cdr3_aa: CASSLRTDEGSPLHF

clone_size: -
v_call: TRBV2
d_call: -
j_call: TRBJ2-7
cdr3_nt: TGTGCCAGCAGTGCCAGTCATGAGCAGTACTTC
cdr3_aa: CASSASHEQYF